This entry features one TCR beta chain sequence. Which antigen it targets is not known. Nothing much larger sits one base from this clone, and base qualities are not available. The cohort comprised 550 to 700 healthy bone marrow donors. Cohort members were all nominally healthy when sampled, although unrecorded immune exposures were likely present. The donor was CMV seropositive and was included in the group of approximately 300 seropositive cohort members. Each donor provided a peripheral blood sample, and peripheral blood mononuclear cells were used for TCR beta sequencing. Genomic DNA extraction from the blood cell samples was performed with the Qiagen DNeasy Blood Extraction Kit. The library relied on the immunoSEQ multiplex PCR assay. A mixture of 60 forward primers for TCR Vbeta segments and 13 reverse primers for TCR Jbeta segments was used in the multiplex PCR. The CDR3 region of rearranged TCR beta genes was amplified from genomic DNA with a multiplex PCR assay. The amplified TCR beta libraries were sequenced on the Illumina HiSeq System as 87-base-pair reads. On the study's bioinformatics: In a later analysis, some 80 million unique TCR beta chains were counted across the approximately 670 repertoires, and roughly 9.9 million of these chains were shared by at least two donors. A nearest-neighbor algorithm error-corrected the raw reads and collapsed the reads into unique sequences, merging closely related sequences to remove PCR and sequencing errors. V, D and J gene segments were assigned by aligning CDR3 sequences to IMGT reference sequences. For a sequence to be retained, a match of at least six nucleotides was required to both a V gene segment and a J gene segment. A rearrangement was called productive if the CDR3 had no stop codons and remained in frame with V and J, and every other rearrangement was called non-productive. CDR3 was defined by IMGT convention, running from the second conserved V-encoded cysteine to the conserved J-encoded phenylalanine. The earlier analysis of a few hundred of the donors excluded any sequence lacking an unambiguous match to a single V gene segment. An earlier analysis of approximately 590 of the donors called V segments functional above 56.7% productive rearrangements and segregating when the between-donor standard deviation exceeded 5%. To diagnose cytomegalovirus status from the catalog of TCR beta chain sequences, a statistical classification framework was built. In a later analysis, TCR nucleotide sequences were compared against IMGT/GENE-DB human TR gene sequences so that V and J genes could be assigned. Using the TCRdist pipeline, a later analysis assigned CDR3 sequences along with most-parsimonious VDJ recombination scenarios. In a later analysis, each TCR beta chain was defined by its CDR3 amino acid sequence together with its V-gene family, and reads lacking a unique V-gene family were excluded. As a way to deal with suspected cross-contamination and a sequencing artifact, a later analysis dropped more than 500 nucleotide sequences that were highly shared and had low generation probability. For each public chain, a later analysis derived a clonal expansion index from normalized ranks of inferred template counts within each repertoire. In a later analysis, generation probabilities were computed with a VDJ recombination model fitted to out-of-frame rearrangements, and the resulting probabilities were checked against IGoR. Hypergeometric tests were used in a later analysis to score TCR-TCR, TCR-HLA and TCR-CMV co-occurrence, with a repertoire-size bias correction applied to the TCR pairs. A later analysis estimated false discovery rates by permuting HLA or CMV assignments 20 times. A later analysis grouped co-occurring TCRs with DBSCAN, adding TCRdist sequence similarity when clustering within HLA-allele-positive subsets. For co-occurrence clustering, repertoires with fewer than 30,000 or more than 120,000 public chains were excluded, along with a handful of repertoires with anomalous nucleotide sharing. Sourced from immuneACCESS, this table was stored by TCRdb with only in-frame sequences that have V and J called. A share of the clones is absent; for the studies checked, an unresolved V gene accounts for under half, and the remainder has no known explanation. The V and J calls and clone size were taken over from that table, and D and trimming were inferred from the DNA. The sample data list fewer than 150,000 clones, and 70% to 85% of these were observed just once. The ten largest clones add up to 6.5% to 8% of the sample.

The sample originates from a study of cytomegalovirus exposure and HLA in healthy donors (TCRdb year 2017). Looking at the study overall: According to an earlier analysis of around 600 of the donors, 200 million or so T cells yielded over 90 million unique TCR beta sequences and about 280 Gb of sequence data. An early release covering roughly 640 HLA-typed donors comprised about 320 gigabases of sequencing data and around 85 million unique TCR sequences. Of the 398 genotyped donors, approximately 83% fell in the genetic ancestry cluster associated with self-reported Caucasian donors. The study was designed to test whether signatures of past pathogen exposure could be identified by cataloging public T cell receptors. Using immunosequencing, the study profiled T cell repertoires from fewer than 700 subjects and related those repertoires to cytomegalovirus serostatus. Along with the approximately 650-subject first cohort, a separate validation cohort of over a hundred different subjects was used. To predict cytomegalovirus infection status, the study brought together high-throughput TCR immunosequencing, statistical association of individual TCRs with disease status, and machine learning. In a later analysis, previously published TCR beta repertoires from about 670 donors were re-analyzed and high-resolution HLA genotyping was added so that TCR occurrence patterns could be studied. The later analysis used no new phenotypic data to find candidate immune exposures, relying instead on TCR beta sequences and their occurrence across donors. An earlier analysis of some 500 of the donors applied high-throughput TCR beta sequencing to assess whether each TCR beta V gene segment acted as functional or pseudogenic. Donor age, sex, ethnicity and CMV serostatus were compiled together with the repertoire data. A later genetic analysis used genome-wide SNP genotypes for about 65% of the 666 donors, treating that subset as a discovery cohort. Every discovery cohort repertoire had been produced on one sequencing platform. Class I and class II HLA loci were covered by the typing at four-digit resolution. The number of typed donors differed by locus: 629-630 for A, B, C, DRB1 and DQB1; some 500 for DQA1; 600 to 610 for DPA1; and 400 to 480 for DPB1. A few DR-DQ haplotypes were treated as single units for association and clustering because of strong linkage in the cohort. Across under 500 genotyped donors of the cohort, an average of about 250,000 unique TCR beta nucleotide sequences per donor were sequenced, and roughly 18% of those sequences were non-productive. Overall study outcomes, separate from this receptor: Because HLA typing was unavailable for some donors at each locus, only the typed subset was used in association tests. A cluster of highly shared sequence variants was judged likely to represent a technical artifact of the sequencing pipeline. Most TCR sequences were observed very rarely across donors, whereas some public TCRs were present in many individuals. Assigning TCR associations to individual alleles was difficult when HLA alleles, especially DR and DQ, strongly co-occurred. In a later analysis, most CMV-associated TCR beta chains were found to appear HLA-restricted, with HLA associations seemingly driven largely by CMV exposure. A few of the identified cytomegalovirus-associated TCR beta chains were confirmed in vitro to be specific for cytomegalovirus antigens. In an earlier analysis of 587 of the donors, most TCR beta V segments were observed in productive rearrangements about 90% or about 30% of the time, broadly matching IMGT annotations. In both the original and validation cohorts, the classifier was reported to diagnose cytomegalovirus status with high specificity and sensitivity. Compared with the 666-donor mean, donors in an Asian-associated ancestry cluster had fewer N-insertions in productive TCRs, according to a later genetic analysis. Linkage disequilibrium might explain the correlated functional status among segregating V segments, but an unknown experimental factor could not be ruled out. In a later analysis, 16,951 TCR beta sequences were associated with specific HLA alleles at a false discovery rate of 0.05. A later analysis found that HLA-associated TCR beta chains were more clonally expanded and had lower generation probabilities than equally common non-associated chains. According to the authors, the approach could potentially be generalized to other disease states and immunological phenotypes. The cohort was sequenced for TCR beta chains only, and without alpha or paired-chain data the features that could be detected were limited. According to a later analysis, parvovirus B19, influenza, CMV and Epstein-Barr virus appeared linked to several top co-occurrence clusters. A further reported finding was that TCR beta sequences accurately predicted the HLA-A and HLA-B alleles for most subjects in the first cohort. Immune exposure information for the cohort was limited to CMV serostatus. The study listed 150 to 200 TCR beta chains as associated with cytomegalovirus. Roughly uniform sequencing depth across donors was assumed in presence/absence analyses, although this assumption may not hold. Because counts were too low, roughly 17 rarely observed V segments, including chromosome 9 orphons, were left out of the earlier analysis of some 600 of the donors. An association between a missense DCLRE1C variant and V-gene and J-gene trimming of TCR beta chains was found in a later genetic analysis and replicated in an independent cohort. In a later analysis, TCR association rates were found to vary across HLA loci, with the most associated TCRs seen for DRB1 alleles and the fewest for HLA-C alleles.

The sample was PBMCs. The source of this sequence is a middle-aged man in good health and CMV-seropositive.

The CDR3 is CASSPPGLPYEQYF. The nucleotides are TGTGCCAGCTCACCCCCGGGACTGCCTTACGAGCAGTACTTC. The sequence joins TRBV18 to TRBJ2-7, and TRBD2 may be the D gene, going by 6 matching bases. The germline V gene sets CDR1 to KGHSH and CDR2 to LQKENI. Trimming removed 3 bases from V and 4 bases from J, leaving 13 bases between the germline ends. The cysteine opens and the phenylalanine closes a CDR3 of 14 amino acids. The sequence is cut down to CDR3 DNA, 42 bases in frame from base 1.